Sequencing of this T cell receptor beta chain was carried out in a study of blood T cell repertoires in COVID-19. The germline gives CDR1 MGHDK, CDR2 SYGVNS. V was pared by 1 base and J by 4 bases, with 16 bases between. The CDR3 sequence is 16 residues long. Seattle participants joined during active infection and were tracked over time. In the source study's methods: The assay estimated nucleated cells by amplifying reference gene primers. Produced via immunoSEQ multiplex PCR; TCRdb's table is partial and in-frame only. V and J calls and clone size are those listed in that table; D and trimming were worked out from the DNA. Here the sample spans roughly 150,000 clones, approximately 86% being singletons.

The genes are TRBV25-1 and TRBJ1-2, with a weak D call TRBD1 (6 bases). The sample was peripheral blood. The clonotype comes from a man older than 75 with COVID-19, enrolled during active disease. The CDR3 DNA sequence: TGTGCCAGCAGTGAATGGGACATCGTAGAAACCTATGGCTACACCTTC. This sequence encodes CASSEWDIVETYGYTF.